Below are 5 T cell receptor beta chains sequenced from a single sample in a study of blood T cell repertoires in COVID-19. TCRdb keeps only in-frame clones here, not all; method: immunoSEQ multiplex PCR. The table lists around 230,000 clones, approximately 80% of them singletons. Sequencing used PBMCs or T cells enriched from blood (not recorded which). The origin of the receptors is a man aged 35-49 years who had recovered from COVID-19.

The chain is built from TRBV3-1 (or the pseudogene TRBV3-2) and TRBJ1-6, with a weak D call TRBD1 (6 bases). Deletions cut 5 bases from V and 7 bases from J, with 21 bases between. The CDR3 is 17 residues long. Germline V gives CDR1 LGHDT, CDR2 YNNKEL (reference sequence). DNA for the CDR3: TGTGCCAGCAGCACCTTATCGGGGGGCCTTCTCAATTCACCCCTCCACTTT. Protein sequence: CASSTLSGGLLNSPLHF.

In DNA, the CDR3 is TGCGCCAGCAGGGGGACAGGGCGGAACACTGAAGCTTTCTTT. Protein: CASRGTGRNTEAFF. The chain employs TRBV23-1 and TRBJ1-1, with TRBD1 matching over 9 bases. TRBV23-1 is sorted into the ORF group, with uncertain function. J lost 1 base, V lost 6 bases, and 3 bases had no gene match. The CDR3 runs to 14 residues.

The rearrangement joins TRBV28 to TRBJ2-5; D is unclear. V lost 6 bases and J lost 7, with 15 bases in between. The CDR3 has 13 residues. CDR1 MDHEN and CDR2 SYDVKM come from the germline V gene. The CDR3 DNA sequence: TGTGCCAGCAGAAAACTATTCCTAGGGACCCAGTACTTC. Protein sequence: CASRKLFLGTQYF. The full variable domain, rest sourced from reference TRBV28 and TRBJ2-5, is DVKVTQSSRYLVKRTGEKVFLECVQDMDHENMFWYRQDPGLGLRLIYFSYDVKMKEKGDIPEGYSVSREKKERFSLILESASTNQTSMYLCASRKLFLGTQYFGPGTRLLVL.

The genes are TRBV6-5 and TRBJ2-2; 8 bases match TRBD2. This CDR3 has 12 residues. V shed 8 bases, J shed 9 bases, and the junction held 5 bases outside the gene matches. Germline CDR1 reads MNHEY; CDR2 reads SVGAGI. The CDR3 spells CASAAGVRELFF. The CDR3, as DNA: TGTGCCAGCGCAGCGGGAGTTCGGGAGCTGTTTTTT.

The chain recombines TRBV5-4 with TRBJ2-3; 8 bases match TRBD2. Germline assignment: CDR1 SGHNT and CDR2 YYREEE (reference sequence). The CDR3 runs to 14 residues. V lost 3 bases, J lost 4 bases, and 4 bases stayed unmatched. The CDR3 DNA reads TGTGCCAGCAGCTGGGGACTAGAGGCAGATACGCAGTATTTT. It encodes CASSWGLEADTQYF.